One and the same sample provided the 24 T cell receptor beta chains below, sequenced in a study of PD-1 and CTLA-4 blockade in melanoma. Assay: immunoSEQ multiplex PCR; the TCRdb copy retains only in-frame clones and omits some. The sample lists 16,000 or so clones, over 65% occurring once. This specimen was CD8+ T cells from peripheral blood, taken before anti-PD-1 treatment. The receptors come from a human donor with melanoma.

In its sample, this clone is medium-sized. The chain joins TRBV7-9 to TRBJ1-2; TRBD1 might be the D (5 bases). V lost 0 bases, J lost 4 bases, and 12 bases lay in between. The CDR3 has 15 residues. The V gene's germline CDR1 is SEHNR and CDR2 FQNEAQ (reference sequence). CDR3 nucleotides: TGTGCCAGCAGCTTAGCCTCGACAGCCTTCTATGGCTACACCTTC. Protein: CASSLASTAFYGYTF.

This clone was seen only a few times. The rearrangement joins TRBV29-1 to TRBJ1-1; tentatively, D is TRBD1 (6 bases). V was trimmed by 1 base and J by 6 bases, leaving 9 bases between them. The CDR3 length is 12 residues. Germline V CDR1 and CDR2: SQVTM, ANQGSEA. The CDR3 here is CSVEGGRAEAFF. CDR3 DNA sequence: TGCAGCGTTGAAGGGGGGCGAGCTGAAGCTTTCTTT. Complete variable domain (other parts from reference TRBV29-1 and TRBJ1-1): SAVISQKPSRDICQRGTSLTIQCQVDSQVTMMFWYRQQPGQSLTLIATANQGSEATYESGFVIDKFPISRPNLTFSTLTVSNMSPEDSSIYLCSVEGGRAEAFFGQGTRLTVV.

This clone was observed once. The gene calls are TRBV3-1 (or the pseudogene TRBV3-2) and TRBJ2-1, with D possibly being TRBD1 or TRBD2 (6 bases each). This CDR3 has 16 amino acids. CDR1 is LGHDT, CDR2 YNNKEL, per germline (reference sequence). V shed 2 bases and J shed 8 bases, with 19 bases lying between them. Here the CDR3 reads CASSQNGGRLRHEQFF. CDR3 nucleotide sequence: TGTGCCAGCAGCCAAAACGGGGGCAGGTTAAGGCATGAGCAGTTCTTC.

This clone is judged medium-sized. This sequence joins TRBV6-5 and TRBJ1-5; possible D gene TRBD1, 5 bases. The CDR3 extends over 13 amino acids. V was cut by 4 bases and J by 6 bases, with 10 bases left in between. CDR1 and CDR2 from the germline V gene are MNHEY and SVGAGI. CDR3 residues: CASSWGGSQPQHF. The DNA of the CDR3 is TGTGCCAGCAGTTGGGGGGGAAGTCAGCCCCAGCATTTT.

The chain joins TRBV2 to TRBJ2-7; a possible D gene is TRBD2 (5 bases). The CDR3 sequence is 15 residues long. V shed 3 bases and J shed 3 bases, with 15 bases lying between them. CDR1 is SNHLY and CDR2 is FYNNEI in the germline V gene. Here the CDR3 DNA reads TGTGCCAGCAGTGACCCGGATCTCCGGGGCTACGAGCAGTACTTC. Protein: CASSDPDLRGYEQYF.

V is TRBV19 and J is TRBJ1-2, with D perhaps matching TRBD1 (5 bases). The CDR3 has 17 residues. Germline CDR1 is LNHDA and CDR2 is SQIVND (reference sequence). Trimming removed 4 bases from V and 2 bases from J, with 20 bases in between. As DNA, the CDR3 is TGTGCCAGTAGTACGTGGCCGGGGCAGGAGCACAACTATGGCTACACCTTC. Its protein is CASSTWPGQEHNYGYTF.

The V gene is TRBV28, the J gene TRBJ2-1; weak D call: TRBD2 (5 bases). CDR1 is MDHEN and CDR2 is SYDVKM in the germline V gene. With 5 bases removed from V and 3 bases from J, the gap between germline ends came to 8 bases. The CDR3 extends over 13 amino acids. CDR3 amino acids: CASSPDYYNEQFF. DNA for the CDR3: TGTGCCAGCAGTCCCGACTACTACAATGAGCAGTTCTTC.

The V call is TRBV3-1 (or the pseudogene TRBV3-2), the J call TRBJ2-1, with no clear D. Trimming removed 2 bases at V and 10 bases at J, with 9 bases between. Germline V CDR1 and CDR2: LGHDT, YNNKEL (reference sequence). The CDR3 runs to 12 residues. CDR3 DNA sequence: TGTGCCAGCAGCCAACCCCCAGACGAGCAGTTCTTC. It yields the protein CASSQPPDEQFF.

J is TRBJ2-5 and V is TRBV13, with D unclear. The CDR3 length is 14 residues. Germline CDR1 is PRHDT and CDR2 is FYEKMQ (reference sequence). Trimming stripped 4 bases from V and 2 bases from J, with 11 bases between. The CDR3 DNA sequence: TGTGCCAGCAGCTCCTTCGTGGTACAAGAGACCCAGTACTTC. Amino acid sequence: CASSSFVVQETQYF.

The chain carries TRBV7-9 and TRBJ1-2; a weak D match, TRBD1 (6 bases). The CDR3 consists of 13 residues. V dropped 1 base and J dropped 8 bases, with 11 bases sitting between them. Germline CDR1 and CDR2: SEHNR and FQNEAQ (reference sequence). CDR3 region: CASSLGGARGYTF. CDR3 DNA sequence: TGTGCCAGCAGCTTAGGGGGGGCGCGAGGCTACACCTTC.

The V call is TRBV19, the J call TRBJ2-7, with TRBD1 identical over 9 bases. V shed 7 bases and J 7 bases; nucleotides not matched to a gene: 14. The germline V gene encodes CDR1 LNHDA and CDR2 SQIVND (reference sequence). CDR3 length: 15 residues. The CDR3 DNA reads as TGTGCCAGTACCCAATGGGGACAGGGTGATCAGGAGCAGTACTTC. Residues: CASTQWGQGDQEQYF.

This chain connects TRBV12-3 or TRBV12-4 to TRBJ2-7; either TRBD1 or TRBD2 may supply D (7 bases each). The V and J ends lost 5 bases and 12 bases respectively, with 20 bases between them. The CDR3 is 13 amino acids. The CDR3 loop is CASSLAGDSNLYF. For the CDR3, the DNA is TGTGCCAGCAGTCTCGCGGGGGACAGCAATTTGTACTTC.

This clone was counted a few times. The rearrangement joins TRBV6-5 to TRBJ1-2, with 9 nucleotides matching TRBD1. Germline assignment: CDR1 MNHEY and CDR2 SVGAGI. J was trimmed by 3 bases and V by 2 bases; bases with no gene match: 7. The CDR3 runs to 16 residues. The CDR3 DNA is TGTGCCAGCAGTTACGTCGTAGGGACAGGGTACTATGGCTACACCTTC. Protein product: CASSYVVGTGYYGYTF.

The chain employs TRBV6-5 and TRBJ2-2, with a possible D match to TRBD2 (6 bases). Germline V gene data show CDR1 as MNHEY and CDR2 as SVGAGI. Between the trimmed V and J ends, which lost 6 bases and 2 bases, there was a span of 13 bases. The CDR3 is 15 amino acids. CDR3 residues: CASSPDYFNTGELFF. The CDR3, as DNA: TGTGCCAGCAGCCCGGACTATTTTAACACCGGGGAGCTGTTTTTT.

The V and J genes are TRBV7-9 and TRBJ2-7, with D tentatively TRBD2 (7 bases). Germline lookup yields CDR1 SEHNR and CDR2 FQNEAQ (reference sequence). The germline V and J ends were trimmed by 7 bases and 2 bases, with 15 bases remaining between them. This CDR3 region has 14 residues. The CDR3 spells CASTKGGPPYEQYF. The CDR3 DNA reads TGTGCCAGCACCAAGGGGGGGCCACCCTACGAGCAGTACTTC.

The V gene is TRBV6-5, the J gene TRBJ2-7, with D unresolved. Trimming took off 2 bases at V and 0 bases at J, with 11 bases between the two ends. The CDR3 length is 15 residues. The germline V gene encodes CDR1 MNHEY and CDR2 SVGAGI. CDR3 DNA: TGTGCCAGCAGTTACACCTTAAAGAGCTCCTACGAGCAGTACTTC. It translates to CASSYTLKSSYEQYF.

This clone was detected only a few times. The CDR3 loop is CASSQGDQPQHF. CDR3 DNA: TGTGCCAGCAGTCAGGGCGATCAGCCCCAGCATTTT. The J gene is TRBJ1-5, the V gene TRBV7-9, with D perhaps matching TRBD1 (5 bases). V was shortened by 6 bases and J by 5 bases, with 8 bases between the two germline ends. Germline loops: CDR1 SEHNR, CDR2 FQNEAQ (reference sequence). This CDR3 spans 12 amino acids.

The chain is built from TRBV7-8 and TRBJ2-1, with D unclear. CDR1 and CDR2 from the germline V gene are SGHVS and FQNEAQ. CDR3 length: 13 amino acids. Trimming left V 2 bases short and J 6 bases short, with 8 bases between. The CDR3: CASSLYGSNEQFF. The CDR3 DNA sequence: TGTGCCAGCAGCTTATATGGGTCCAATGAGCAGTTCTTC.

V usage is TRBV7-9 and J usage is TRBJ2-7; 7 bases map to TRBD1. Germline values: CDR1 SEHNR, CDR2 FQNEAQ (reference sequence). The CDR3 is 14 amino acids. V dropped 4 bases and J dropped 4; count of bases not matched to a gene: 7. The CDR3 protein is CASSSRDRVYEQYF. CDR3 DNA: TGTGCCAGCAGCTCCCGGGACAGAGTTTACGAGCAGTACTTC.

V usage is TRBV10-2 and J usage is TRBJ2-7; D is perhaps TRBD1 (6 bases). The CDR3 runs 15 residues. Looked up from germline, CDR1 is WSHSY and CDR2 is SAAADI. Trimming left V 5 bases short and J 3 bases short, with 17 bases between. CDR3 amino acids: CASSKMTGDNYEQYF. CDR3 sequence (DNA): TGCGCCAGCAGTAAAATGACAGGTGACAACTACGAGCAGTACTTC.

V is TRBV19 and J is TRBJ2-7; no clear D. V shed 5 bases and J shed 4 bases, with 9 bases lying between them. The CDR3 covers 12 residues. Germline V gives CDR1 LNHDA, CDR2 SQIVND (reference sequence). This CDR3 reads CASSHDPYEQYF. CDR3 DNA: TGTGCCAGTAGTCACGACCCTTACGAGCAGTACTTC.

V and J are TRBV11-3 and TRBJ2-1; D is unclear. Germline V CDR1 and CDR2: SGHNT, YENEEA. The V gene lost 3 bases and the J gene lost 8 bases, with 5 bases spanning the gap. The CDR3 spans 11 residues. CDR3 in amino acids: CASSFGYEQFF. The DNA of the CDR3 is TGTGCCAGCAGCTTTGGATATGAGCAGTTCTTC.

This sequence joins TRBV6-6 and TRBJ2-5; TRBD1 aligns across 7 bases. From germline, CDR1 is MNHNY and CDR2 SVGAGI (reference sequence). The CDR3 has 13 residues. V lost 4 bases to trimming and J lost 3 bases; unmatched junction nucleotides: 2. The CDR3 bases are TGTGCCAGCAGTTTCGGGACAGAAGAGACCCAGTACTTC. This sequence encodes CASSFGTEETQYF.

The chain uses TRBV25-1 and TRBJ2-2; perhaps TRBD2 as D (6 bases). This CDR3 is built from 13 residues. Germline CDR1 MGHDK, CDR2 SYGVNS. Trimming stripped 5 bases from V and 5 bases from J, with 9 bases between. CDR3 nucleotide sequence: TGTGCCAGCAGTTATAGCGGAACCGGGGAGCTGTTTTTT. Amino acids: CASSYSGTGELFF.